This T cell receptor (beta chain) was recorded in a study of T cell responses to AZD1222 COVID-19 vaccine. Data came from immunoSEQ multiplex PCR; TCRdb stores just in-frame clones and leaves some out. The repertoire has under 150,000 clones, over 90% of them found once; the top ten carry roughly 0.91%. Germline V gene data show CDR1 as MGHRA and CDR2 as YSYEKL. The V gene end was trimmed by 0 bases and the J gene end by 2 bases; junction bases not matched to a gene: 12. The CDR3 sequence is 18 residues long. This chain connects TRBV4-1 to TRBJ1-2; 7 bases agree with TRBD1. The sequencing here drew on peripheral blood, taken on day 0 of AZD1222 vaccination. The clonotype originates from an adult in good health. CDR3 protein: CASSQDMSATGRNYGYTF. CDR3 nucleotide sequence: TGCGCCAGCAGCCAAGACATGTCAGCGACAGGGCGGAACTATGGCTACACCTTC.